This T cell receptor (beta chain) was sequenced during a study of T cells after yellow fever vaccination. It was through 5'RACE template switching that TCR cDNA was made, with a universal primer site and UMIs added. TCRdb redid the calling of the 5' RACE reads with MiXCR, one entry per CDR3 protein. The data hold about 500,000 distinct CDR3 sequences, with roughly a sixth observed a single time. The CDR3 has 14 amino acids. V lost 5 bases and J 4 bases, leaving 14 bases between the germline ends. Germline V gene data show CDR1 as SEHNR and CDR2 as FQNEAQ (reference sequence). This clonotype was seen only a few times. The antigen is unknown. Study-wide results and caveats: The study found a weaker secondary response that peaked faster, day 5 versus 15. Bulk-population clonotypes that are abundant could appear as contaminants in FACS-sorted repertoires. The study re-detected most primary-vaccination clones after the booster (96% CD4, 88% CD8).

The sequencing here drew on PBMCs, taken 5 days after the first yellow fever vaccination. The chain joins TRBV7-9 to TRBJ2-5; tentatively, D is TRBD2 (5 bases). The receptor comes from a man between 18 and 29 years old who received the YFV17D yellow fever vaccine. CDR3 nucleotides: TGTGCCAGCAGCATCGACCCCCGGGGAGAGACCCAGTACTTC. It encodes CASSIDPRGETQYF.